The 30 T cell receptor beta chains below were found in one sample sequenced in a study of blood T cell repertoires in COVID-19. Sequencing was performed with immunoSEQ multiplex PCR; in TCRdb, only in-frame clones are kept and a portion is missing. The sample lists 95,000 to 150,000 clones; around three quarters were seen once. The specimen was peripheral blood. The receptors shown here come from a man in his 60s with active or convalescent COVID-19.

This chain uses TRBV5-1 with TRBJ1-1; D uncertain. Trimming cost V 2 bases and J 0 bases, with 8 bases left between them. From germline, CDR1 is SGHRS and CDR2 YFSETQ. The CDR3 runs 14 residues. The CDR3 loop is CASSLAPMNTEAFF. The CDR3 region has the DNA TGCGCCAGCAGCTTAGCACCTATGAACACTGAAGCTTTCTTT.

The chain combines TRBV7-9 with TRBJ1-2; 9 bases are shared with TRBD1. Germline V gene sequence: CDR1 SEHNR, CDR2 FQNEAQ (reference sequence). The CDR3 loop spans 17 amino acids. V shed 1 base, J shed 0 bases, and the junction held 6 bases outside the gene matches. DNA of the CDR3: TGTGCCAGCAGCTTAGGGACAGGGGCCGACTCTAACTATGGCTACACCTTC. It codes for CASSLGTGADSNYGYTF. The whole variable domain, remainder taken from reference TRBV7-9 and TRBJ1-2, is DTGVSQNPRHKITKRGQNVTFRCDPISEHNRLYWYRQTLGQGPEFLTYFQNEAQLEKSRLLSDRFSAERPKGSFSTLEIQRTEQGDSAMYLCASSLGTGADSNYGYTFGSGTRLTVV.

This rearrangement joins TRBV19 to TRBJ2-2; the match to TRBD1 covers 12 bases. In germline, CDR1 is LNHDA, CDR2 SQIVND (reference sequence). Germline trimming cut 8 bases from V and 5 bases from J; bases unmatched to any gene: 3. This CDR3 has 14 amino acids. The DNA of the CDR3 is TGTGCCAGTGGGGACAGGGGGCGGACCGGGGAGCTGTTTTTT. Translation: CASGDRGRTGELFF.

The chain combines TRBV21-1 with TRBJ2-2; the table's D gene call, TRBD2, was not cross checked with the DNA. TRBV21-1 is termed a pseudogene. There are 19 residues in the CDR3. This CDR3 reads CASSASVPPSGRYTGELFF. DNA for the CDR3: TGTGCCAGCAGCGCCTCAGTCCCGCCTAGCGGGAGGTATACCGGGGAGCTGTTTTTT.

The chain is built from TRBV19 and TRBJ1-5, with 7 nucleotides matching TRBD1. CDR1 is LNHDA, CDR2 SQIVND, per germline (reference sequence). This CDR3 is built from 16 residues. J lost 1 base, V lost 0 bases, and 3 bases had no gene match. The DNA of the CDR3 is TGTGCCAGTAGTATAGAAGGGGGCTGGAGCAATCAGCCCCAGCATTTT. As protein: CASSIEGGWSNQPQHF. The full variable domain, completed using reference TRBV19 and TRBJ1-5, is DGGITQSPKYLFRKEGQNVTLSCEQNLNHDAMYWYRQDPGQGLRLIYYSQIVNDFQKGDIAEGYSVSREKKESFPLTVTSAQKNPTAFYLCASSIEGGWSNQPQHFGDGTRLSIL.

The chain recombines TRBV14 with TRBJ2-5, with D tentatively TRBD2 (6 bases). The germline gives CDR1 SGHDN, CDR2 FVKESK. This CDR3 has 14 amino acids. V was clipped by 8 bases and J by 5 bases, with 18 bases between them. As DNA, the CDR3 is TGTGCCAGCGCCCTCGGGAGCGCTTGGGAGACCCAGTACTTC. Amino acids: CASALGSAWETQYF.

The V and J genes are TRBV10-2 and TRBJ2-2; 9 nucleotides line up with TRBD2. Germline V gene sequence: CDR1 WSHSY, CDR2 SAAADI. There are 15 residues in the CDR3. The J segment lost 4 bases and the V segment lost 6 bases, leaving 6 bases of the junction unmatched. The CDR3 DNA reads TGCGCCAGCAGGAAGACTAGCGGTCGCACCGGGGAGCTGTTTTTT. This codes for CASRKTSGRTGELFF.

The genes are TRBV3-1 (or the pseudogene TRBV3-2) and TRBJ1-5; weak D call: TRBD1 (6 bases). Deletions cut 4 bases from V and 6 bases from J, with 10 bases between. The CDR3 runs 13 residues. Per germline, CDR1 LGHDT and CDR2 YNNKEL (reference sequence). Here the CDR3 DNA reads TGTGCCAGCAGCCGGGGGGGCAGTCAGCCCCAGCATTTT. It encodes CASSRGGSQPQHF.

The sample holds a few counts of this clone. V gene TRBV28 combines with J gene TRBJ2-7; D might be TRBD2 (6 bases). The V gene's germline CDR1 is MDHEN and CDR2 SYDVKM. The CDR3 spans 14 residues. V lost 4 bases, J lost 1 base, and 11 bases lay in between. The CDR3 sequence is CASSSIGTSYEQYF. The CDR3 DNA reads TGTGCCAGCAGTTCCATCGGGACTTCCTACGAGCAGTACTTC. The variable domain in full, with the rest retrieved from reference TRBV28 and TRBJ2-7, is DVKVTQSSRYLVKRTGEKVFLECVQDMDHENMFWYRQDPGLGLRLIYFSYDVKMKEKGDIPEGYSVSREKKERFSLILESASTNQTSMYLCASSSIGTSYEQYFGPGTRLTVT.

The chain combines TRBV9 with TRBJ2-3; 8 bases agree with TRBD2. The CDR3 contains 15 residues. Trimming at V came to 7 bases and at J to 3 bases, leaving 10 bases not matched to a gene. CDR1 and CDR2 (germline): SGDLS, YYNGEE. CDR3 sequence (DNA): TGTGCCAGCCGGGGGGGACTCCGGGAAACAGATACGCAGTATTTT. It translates to CASRGGLRETDTQYF. The variable domain in full, completed from reference TRBV9 and TRBJ2-3, reads DSGVTQTPKHLITATGQRVTLRCSPRSGDLSVYWYQQSLDQGLQFLIQYYNGEERAKGNILERFSAQQFPDLHSELNLSSLELGDSALYFCASRGGLRETDTQYFGPGTRLTVL.

There are a few counts of this clone. This chain links TRBV7-9 with TRBJ2-5, with 11 bases matching TRBD2. Germline CDR1 is SEHNR and CDR2 is FQNEAQ (reference sequence). The CDR3 spans 18 residues. Losses at the gene ends were 5 bases for V and 4 bases for J; bases not matched to a gene: 15. This CDR3 is CASSLPPRLAGIGETQYF. CDR3 DNA: TGTGCCAGCAGCCTCCCGCCGAGACTAGCGGGAATCGGAGAGACCCAGTACTTC.

V usage is TRBV18 and J usage is TRBJ2-2; the D gene is possibly TRBD2 (6 bases). Germline values: CDR1 KGHSH, CDR2 LQKENI. The CDR3 is 14 residues long. The V end lost 2 bases, the J end lost 5 bases, and 9 bases lay between the germline ends. CDR3: CASSPGAGTGELFF. The CDR3 nucleotides read TGTGCCAGCTCACCAGGTGCGGGAACCGGGGAGCTGTTTTTT.

This clone was observed a few times. The identical CDR3 is also encoded by other nucleotide sequences in the sample. This chain uses TRBV7-2 with TRBJ2-7, with 7 positions matching TRBD1. V dropped 5 bases and J dropped 0; count of bases not matched to a gene: 7. CDR1 is SGHTA and CDR2 is FQGNSA in the germline V gene. This CDR3 is built from 15 residues. The CDR3 is CASSPGGTVSYEQYF. CDR3 bases: TGTGCCAGCAGCCCGGGTGGGACAGTCTCCTACGAGCAGTACTTC.

This clone was observed a single time. The chain joins TRBV6-6 to TRBJ1-2; the D is unclear. With 7 bases removed from V and 0 bases from J, the gap between germline ends came to 12 bases. Germline CDR1 reads MNHNY; CDR2 reads SVGAGI (reference sequence). The CDR3 is made up of 14 amino acids. The CDR3 is CASIPRGANYGYTF. The CDR3 DNA sequence: TGTGCCAGCATTCCCCGTGGAGCTAACTATGGCTACACCTTC.

This chain links TRBV29-1 with TRBJ1-1; no definite D call. V lost 4 bases to trimming and J lost 4 bases, with 13 bases between them. CDR3 length: 13 amino acids. Germline lookup yields CDR1 SQVTM and CDR2 ANQGSEA. Here the CDR3 DNA reads TGCAGCGTTGTTACACCACAATCCACTGAAGCTTTCTTT. It translates to CSVVTPQSTEAFF. The complete variable domain, with remaining parts taken from reference TRBV29-1 and TRBJ1-1, reads SAVISQKPSRDICQRGTSLTIQCQVDSQVTMMFWYRQQPGQSLTLIATANQGSEATYESGFVIDKFPISRPNLTFSTLTVSNMSPEDSSIYLCSVVTPQSTEAFFGQGTRLTVV.

This clone was found a few times. This sequence joins TRBV5-1 and TRBJ1-5, with 11 bases matching TRBD1. Germline values: CDR1 SGHRS, CDR2 YFSETQ. This CDR3 is built from 15 residues. V shed 4 bases and J 8 bases; nucleotides not matched to a gene: 8. The chain's CDR3 is CASSPKGTGGEPQHF. The CDR3 DNA is TGCGCCAGCAGCCCAAAGGGGACAGGGGGGGAGCCCCAGCATTTT.

V is TRBV6-5 and J is TRBJ2-1, with D possibly being TRBD1 (5 bases). Trimming pared 2 bases from V and 4 bases from J, leaving 12 bases between. The germline CDR1 and CDR2 sequences are MNHEY and SVGAGI. The CDR3 is made up of 15 amino acids. CDR3 protein: CASSYGAELYNEQFF. The CDR3 coding sequence is TGTGCCAGCAGTTACGGGGCAGAACTATACAATGAGCAGTTCTTC.

The chain combines TRBV9 with TRBJ2-7; D unclear. This CDR3 contains 14 residues. Trimming cost V 0 bases and J 5 bases, with 12 bases left between them. CDR1 and CDR2 from the germline V gene are SGDLS and YYNGEE. In nucleotides, the CDR3 is TGTGCCAGCAGCGTAGGCCCCGAAAGAGACGAGCAGTACTTC. Its protein product is CASSVGPERDEQYF.

The J gene is TRBJ2-7, the V gene TRBV6-4, with 8 bases that match TRBD1. The germline CDR1 and CDR2 sequences are MRHNA and SNTAGT. The CDR3 is made up of 14 amino acids. V lost 2 bases and J lost 3; bases outside the gene matches: 3. The CDR3 loop reads CASSDRTGLYEQYF. The DNA of the CDR3 is TGTGCCAGCAGTGACAGGACAGGGCTCTACGAGCAGTACTTC.

The chain has TRBV7-2 and TRBJ2-7; D unclear. The germline V gene has CDR1 SGHTA and CDR2 FQGNSA. The V gene lost 1 base and the J gene lost 1 base, with 5 bases spanning the gap. The CDR3 contains 13 residues. The CDR3 sequence: CASSLDPSYEQYF. The DNA of the CDR3 is TGTGCCAGCAGCTTAGATCCGTCCTACGAGCAGTACTTC.

This clone has just one count. The genes are TRBV12-5 and TRBJ1-1, with TRBD1 matching over 9 bases. Germline V gene lookup returns CDR1 LGHNT and CDR2 FRNRAP. This CDR3 comprises 17 residues. Trimming removed 7 bases from V and 8 bases from J; junction bases left unmatched: 20. The CDR3 spells CASAPLDRGFTSGEAFF. The DNA for the CDR3 is TGTGCTAGTGCCCCTCTGGACAGGGGCTTCACTTCGGGGGAAGCTTTCTTT.

In this sample, this clone turned up a few times. This chain links TRBV27 with TRBJ2-1, with TRBD2 matching 10 bases. This CDR3 is built from 17 residues. The germline CDR1 and CDR2 sequences are MNHEY and SMNVEV (reference sequence). V shed 4 bases, J shed 3 bases, and the junction held 9 bases outside the gene matches. CDR3 region: CASSSRLAGEGYNEQFF. The CDR3 DNA follows: TGTGCCAGCAGTTCACGCCTAGCGGGAGAAGGCTACAATGAGCAGTTCTTC.

The gene calls are TRBV29-1 and TRBJ1-1; TRBD1 matches 9 bases. Trimming at V came to 0 bases and at J to 6 bases, leaving 5 bases not matched to a gene. The CDR3 extends over 14 amino acids. CDR1 is SQVTM, CDR2 ANQGSEA, per germline. DNA of the CDR3: TGCAGCGTTGAAGATCCGGACAGGGGCGCTGAAGCTTTCTTT. Translating it yields CSVEDPDRGAEAFF.

The chain couples TRBV5-1 to TRBJ2-1; TRBD1 agrees at 8 bases. The CDR3 is made up of 15 amino acids. V was clipped by 4 bases and J by 7 bases; unmatched bases: 10. Per germline, CDR1 SGHRS and CDR2 YFSETQ. Written as DNA, the CDR3 is TGCGCCAGCAGCCCCGGACAGGGAATGGAAAATGAGCAGTTCTTC. It specifies CASSPGQGMENEQFF.

The V and J genes are TRBV6-2 or TRBV6-3 and TRBJ1-1; no firm D call. The CDR3 is 16 residues long. The germline V gene has CDR1 MNHEY and CDR2 SVGEGT. The V and J ends lost 0 bases and 2 bases respectively, with 13 bases between them. The CDR3 spells CASSYSSDTVNTEAFF. The CDR3 nucleotides read TGTGCCAGCAGTTACTCCTCCGACACTGTTAACACTGAAGCTTTCTTT.

This sequence joins TRBV28 and TRBJ2-7; 7 nucleotides line up with TRBD2. The CDR3 consists of 14 residues. With 1 base clipped from V and 5 bases from J, the junction kept 5 bases outside the gene matches. Germline lookup yields CDR1 MDHEN and CDR2 SYDVKM. In DNA, the CDR3 is TGTGCCAGCAGTTTATACGGGAGGATCAACGAGCAGTACTTC. Translated: CASSLYGRINEQYF. Supplemented by reference TRBV28 and TRBJ2-7, the full variable domain reads DVKVTQSSRYLVKRTGEKVFLECVQDMDHENMFWYRQDPGLGLRLIYFSYDVKMKEKGDIPEGYSVSREKKERFSLILESASTNQTSMYLCASSLYGRINEQYFGPGTRLTVT.

A few counts support this clone. The chain employs TRBV6-2 or TRBV6-3 and TRBJ1-3; unclear D gene. CDR3 length: 14 residues. Trimming cost V 2 bases and J 1 base, with 6 bases left between them. In germline, CDR1 is MNHEY, CDR2 SVGEGT. DNA of the CDR3: TGTGCCAGCAGTTACGGAGGGTCTGGAAACACCATATATTTT. Protein sequence: CASSYGGSGNTIYF.

The genes are TRBV19 and TRBJ2-7; D perhaps matches TRBD1 (5 bases). Germline loops: CDR1 LNHDA, CDR2 SQIVND (reference sequence). CDR3 length: 14 residues. With 5 bases removed from V and 5 bases from J, the gap between germline ends came to 16 bases. DNA for the CDR3: TGTGCCAGTAGTTTCTCGGCAGGGCCCAACGAGCAGTACTTC. Translating gives CASSFSAGPNEQYF.

The CDR3 here is CASSEGLAGEVGELFF. CDR3 nucleotides: TGTGCCAGCAGTGAAGGGCTAGCGGGAGAGGTCGGGGAGCTGTTTTTT. The rearrangement joins TRBV9 to TRBJ2-2, with 10 nucleotides matching TRBD2. V dropped 5 bases and J dropped 7; count of bases not matched to a gene: 11. Per the germline V gene, CDR1 is SGDLS and CDR2 is YYNGEE. The CDR3 totals 16 residues.

The chain has TRBV11-2 and TRBJ2-1; maybe TRBD2 (5 bases). The germline V gene encodes CDR1 SGHAT and CDR2 FQNNGV. The length of the CDR3 is 14 residues. Trimming stripped 4 bases from V and 10 bases from J, with 17 bases between. The CDR3 is CASSYSGADGEQFF. CDR3 coding DNA: TGTGCCAGCAGCTACAGCGGCGCGGACGGAGAGCAGTTCTTC.